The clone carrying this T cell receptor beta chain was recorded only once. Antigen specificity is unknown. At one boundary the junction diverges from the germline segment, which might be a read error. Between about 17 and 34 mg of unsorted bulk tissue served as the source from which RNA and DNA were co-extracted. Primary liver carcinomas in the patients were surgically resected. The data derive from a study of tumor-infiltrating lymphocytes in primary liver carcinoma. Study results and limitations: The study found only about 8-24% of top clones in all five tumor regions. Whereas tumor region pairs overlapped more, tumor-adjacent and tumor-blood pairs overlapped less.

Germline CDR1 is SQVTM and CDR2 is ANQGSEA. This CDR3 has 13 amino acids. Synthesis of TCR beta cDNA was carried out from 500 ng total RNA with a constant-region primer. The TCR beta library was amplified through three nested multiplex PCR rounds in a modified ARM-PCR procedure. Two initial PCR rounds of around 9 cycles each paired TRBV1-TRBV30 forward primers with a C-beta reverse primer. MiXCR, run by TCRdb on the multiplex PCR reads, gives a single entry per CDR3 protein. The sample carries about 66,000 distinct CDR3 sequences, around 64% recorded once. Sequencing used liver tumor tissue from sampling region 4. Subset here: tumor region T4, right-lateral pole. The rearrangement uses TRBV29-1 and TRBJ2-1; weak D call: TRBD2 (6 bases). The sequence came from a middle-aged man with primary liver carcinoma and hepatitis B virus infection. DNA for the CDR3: TGCAGCCTACCGGGACTGGGAGACAATGAGCAGTCATTC. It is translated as CSLPGLGDNEQSF.